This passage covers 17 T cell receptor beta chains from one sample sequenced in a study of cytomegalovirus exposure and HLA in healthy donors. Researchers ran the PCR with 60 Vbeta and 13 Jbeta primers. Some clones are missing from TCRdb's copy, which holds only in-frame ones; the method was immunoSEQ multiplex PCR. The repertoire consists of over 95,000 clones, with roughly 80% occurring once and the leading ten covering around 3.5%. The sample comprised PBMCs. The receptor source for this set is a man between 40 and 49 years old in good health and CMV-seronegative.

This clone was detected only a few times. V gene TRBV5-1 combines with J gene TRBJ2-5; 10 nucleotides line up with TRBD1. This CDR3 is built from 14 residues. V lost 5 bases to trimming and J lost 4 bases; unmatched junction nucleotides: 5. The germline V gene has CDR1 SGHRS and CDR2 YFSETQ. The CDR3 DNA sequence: TGCGCCAGCAGTTCAGGGACAGGGGCAGAGACCCAGTACTTC. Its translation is CASSSGTGAETQYF.

The CDR3 loop reads CASSFQGQSNQPQHF. The CDR3 DNA follows: TGTGCCAGCAGCTTCCAGGGACAGTCCAATCAGCCCCAGCATTTT. The chain joins TRBV9 to TRBJ1-5; TRBD1 matches at 7 bases. The CDR3 sequence is 15 residues long. Looked up from germline, CDR1 is SGDLS and CDR2 is YYNGEE. The junction had 7 bases not matched to a gene; V was cut back by 4 bases and J by 3 bases.

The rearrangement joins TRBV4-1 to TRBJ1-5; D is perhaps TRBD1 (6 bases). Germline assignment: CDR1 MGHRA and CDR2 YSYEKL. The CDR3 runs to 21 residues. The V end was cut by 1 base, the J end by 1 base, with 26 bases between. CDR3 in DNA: TGCGCCAGCAGCCAAGGAAGGTTAGACAGGATGCCTTCCGCGAGCAATCAGCCCCAGCATTTT. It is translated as CASSQGRLDRMPSASNQPQHF.

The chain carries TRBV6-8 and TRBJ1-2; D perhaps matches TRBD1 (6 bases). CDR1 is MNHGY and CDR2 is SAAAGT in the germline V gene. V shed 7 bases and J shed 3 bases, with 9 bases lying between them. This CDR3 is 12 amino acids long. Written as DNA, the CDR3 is TGTGCCAGCAAACGGACAGACTATGGCTACACCTTC. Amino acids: CASKRTDYGYTF.

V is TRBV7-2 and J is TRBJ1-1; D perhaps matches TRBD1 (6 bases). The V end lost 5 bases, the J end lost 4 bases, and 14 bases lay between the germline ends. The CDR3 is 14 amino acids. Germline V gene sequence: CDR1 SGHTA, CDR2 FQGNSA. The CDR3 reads CASSILSRGTEAFF. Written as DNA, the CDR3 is TGTGCCAGCAGCATACTAAGCAGGGGCACTGAAGCTTTCTTT.

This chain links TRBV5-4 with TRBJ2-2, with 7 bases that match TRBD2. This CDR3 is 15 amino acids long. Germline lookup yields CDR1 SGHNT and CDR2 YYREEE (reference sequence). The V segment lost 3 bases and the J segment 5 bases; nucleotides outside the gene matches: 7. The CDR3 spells CASSSALAATGELFF. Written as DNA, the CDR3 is TGTGCCAGCAGCTCAGCCCTAGCGGCAACCGGGGAGCTGTTTTTT.

In nucleotides, the CDR3 is TGTGCCAGCCCTCCCACGGGGATGAACACCGGGGAGCTGTTTTTT. This sequence encodes CASPPTGMNTGELFF. The chain combines TRBV18 with TRBJ2-2; the D gene is possibly TRBD2 (5 bases). CDR1 is KGHSH and CDR2 is LQKENI in the germline V gene. The V end was cut by 8 bases, the J end by 1 base, with 14 bases between. CDR3 length: 15 amino acids. Combining the CDR3 with reference TRBV18 and TRBJ2-2 gives the whole variable domain NAGVMQNPRHLVRRRGQEARLRCSPMKGHSHVYWYRQLPEEGLKFMVYLQKENIIDESGMPKERFSAEFPKEGPSILRIQQVVRGDSAAYFCASPPTGMNTGELFFGEGSRLTVL.

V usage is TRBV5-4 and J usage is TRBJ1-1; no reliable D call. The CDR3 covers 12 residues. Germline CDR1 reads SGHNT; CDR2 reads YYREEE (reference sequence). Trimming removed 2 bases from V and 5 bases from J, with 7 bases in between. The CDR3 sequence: CASSFPQTEAFF. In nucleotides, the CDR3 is TGTGCCAGCAGCTTTCCCCAAACTGAAGCTTTCTTT.

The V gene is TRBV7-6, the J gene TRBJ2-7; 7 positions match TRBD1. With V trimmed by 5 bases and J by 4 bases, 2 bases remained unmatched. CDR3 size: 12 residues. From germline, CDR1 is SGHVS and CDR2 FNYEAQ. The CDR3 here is CASSGDSYEQYF. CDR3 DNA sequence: TGTGCCAGCAGCGGGGACAGTTACGAGCAGTACTTC.

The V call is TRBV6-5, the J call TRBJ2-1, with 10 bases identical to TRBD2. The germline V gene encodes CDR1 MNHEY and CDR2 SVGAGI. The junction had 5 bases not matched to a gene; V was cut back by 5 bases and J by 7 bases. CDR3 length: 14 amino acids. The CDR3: CASSLAGAGNEQFF. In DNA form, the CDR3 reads TGTGCCAGCAGTCTAGCGGGGGCGGGGAATGAGCAGTTCTTC.

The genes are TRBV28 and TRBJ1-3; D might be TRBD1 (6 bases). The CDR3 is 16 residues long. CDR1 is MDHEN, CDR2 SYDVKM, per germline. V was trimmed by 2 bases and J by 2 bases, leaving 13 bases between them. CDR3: CASSLQYRVPGNTIYF. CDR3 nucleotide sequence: TGTGCCAGCAGTTTACAATACAGGGTGCCTGGAAACACCATATATTTT.

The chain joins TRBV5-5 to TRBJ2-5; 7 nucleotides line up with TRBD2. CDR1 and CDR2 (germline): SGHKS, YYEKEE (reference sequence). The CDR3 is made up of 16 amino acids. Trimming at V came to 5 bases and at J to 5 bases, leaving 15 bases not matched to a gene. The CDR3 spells CASSPDAGRAAETQYF. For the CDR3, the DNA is TGTGCCAGCAGTCCCGATGCAGGGAGGGCCGCCGAGACCCAGTACTTC.

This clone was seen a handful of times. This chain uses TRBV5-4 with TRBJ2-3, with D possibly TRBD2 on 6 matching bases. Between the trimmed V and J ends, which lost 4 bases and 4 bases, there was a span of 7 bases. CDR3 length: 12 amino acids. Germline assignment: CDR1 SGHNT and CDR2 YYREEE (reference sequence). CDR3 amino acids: CASSVAADTQYF. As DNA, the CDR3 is TGTGCCAGCAGCGTAGCGGCAGATACGCAGTATTTT.

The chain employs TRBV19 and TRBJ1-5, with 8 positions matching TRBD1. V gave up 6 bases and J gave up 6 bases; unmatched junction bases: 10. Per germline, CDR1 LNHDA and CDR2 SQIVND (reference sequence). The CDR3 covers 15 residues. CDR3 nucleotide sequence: TGTGCCAGTAGCGGGTTGGACAGGGAGCTTCAGCCCCAGCATTTT. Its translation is CASSGLDRELQPQHF.

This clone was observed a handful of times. The CDR3 loop reads CSVGTGYDEQYF. The CDR3 bases are TGCAGCGTGGGGACAGGGTATGACGAGCAGTACTTC. The chain combines TRBV29-1 with TRBJ2-7; 9 positions match TRBD1. The CDR3 runs to 12 residues. The J segment lost 5 bases and the V segment lost 6 bases, leaving 5 bases of the junction unmatched. Germline V gene sequence: CDR1 SQVTM, CDR2 ANQGSEA.

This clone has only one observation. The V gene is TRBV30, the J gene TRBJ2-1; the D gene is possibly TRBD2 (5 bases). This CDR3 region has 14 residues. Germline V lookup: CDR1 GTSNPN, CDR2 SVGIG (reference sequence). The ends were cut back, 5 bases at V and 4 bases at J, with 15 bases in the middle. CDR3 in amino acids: CAWELGSGYNEQFF. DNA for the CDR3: TGTGCCTGGGAACTAGGTTCTGGTTACAATGAGCAGTTCTTC.

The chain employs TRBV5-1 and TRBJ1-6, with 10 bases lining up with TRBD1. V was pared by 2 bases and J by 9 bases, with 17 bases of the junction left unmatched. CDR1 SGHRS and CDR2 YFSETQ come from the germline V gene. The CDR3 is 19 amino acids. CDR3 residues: CASSLYRDRGPLAGSPLHF. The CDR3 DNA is TGCGCCAGCAGCTTATACCGGGACAGGGGACCGTTAGCTGGTTCACCCCTCCACTTT.